This entry describes one TCR beta chain. Its antigen is not yet known. One base away there is no much larger clone; base qualities are not given. Collaborating institutions collected whole blood in K2EDTA tubes following their own protocols. For TCRbeta analysis, collaborators shipped samples in one of three forms: frozen whole blood, isolated PBMCs, or DNA extracted from either of those sample types. TCRbeta CDR3 regions were amplified from genomic DNA using the immunoSEQ Assay, a bias-controlled multiplex PCR. In the original analysis: The number of nucleated cells in each sample was estimated by amplification of reference gene primers within the assay. To quantify the absolute abundance of each unique TCRbeta CDR3 rearrangement, sequence reads were collapsed and filtered. Productive Simpson clonality was computed per sample as the square root of Simpson's diversity index over productive rearrangements. The table was pulled from immuneACCESS by TCRdb, which kept in-frame rearrangements only. Such tables lose some clones; where checked, under half of the loss comes from unresolved V genes, and the rest has no known cause. That table gives V, J and clone size, and the DNA gave D and trimming. Counted in this sample were about 520,000 clones; approximately 83% of them appeared once. The ten most abundant clones make up 3% to 4% of the sample.

The germline V gene (reference sequence) yields SEHNR for CDR1 and FQNEAQ for CDR2. Trimming leaves V shorter by 3 bases and J shorter by 8 bases, with the junction holding 5 bases beyond the gene matches. The CDR3 runs 14 amino acids, cysteine and phenylalanine included. Only the CDR3 DNA stays, 42 bases, in frame from base 1. The data are from a study of blood T cell repertoires in COVID-19 (dated by TCRdb to the early 2020s). Some background on the complete study: Samples from collaborators originated in the United States, Italy and Spain and spanned both the acute and convalescent phases of COVID-19. The prospective study material was composed of cDNA or gDNA derived from T cells, B-cell-depleted T cells, or PBMCs. The dataset comprised deeply sampled blood TCRbeta repertoires from subjects exposed to, actively infected with, or recovered from COVID-19. The repertoires were made available in a free public database intended to serve as a resource for research on the immune response to SARS-CoV-2. The samples were drawn from two sources: the first 160 participants of the ongoing ImmuneRACE study, and fewer than 1,500 subjects contributed by 6 global collaborators. Sample metadata almost always included a de-identified subject ID, COVID-19 status, age in years and sex. Where available, HLA class I and class II types were obtained from metadata supplied by the sample provider rather than from assay-based typing. Beyond this particular receptor, the publication reports: The amount of clinical and demographic metadata varied by source and participant and was provided uncurated.

Specimen: peripheral blood. The sequence derives from a human donor in a cohort sampled during active COVID-19. Here the chain combines TRBV7-9 and TRBJ1-4; 8 bases in the junction line up with TRBD1. CDR3 region: CASSLMTGEEKLFF. Read as DNA, the sequence is TGTGCCAGCAGCTTGATGACAGGGGAAGAAAAACTGTTTTTT.